This record looks at one T cell receptor (beta chain) sequence and its context. The antigen is not known. The V gene's germline CDR1 is SGHTA and CDR2 FQGNSA. The CDR3 totals 18 residues. V dropped 1 base and J dropped 0 bases, with 17 bases sitting between them. Second-dose timings of about 4 or about 12 weeks were pooled. The protocol was immunoSEQ multiplex PCR, while the TCRdb copy is restricted to in-frame clones and leaves out a portion. Of 100,000 to 150,000 clones in the sample, 85% to 90% were seen once. This sample stems from a study of T cell responses to AZD1222 COVID-19 vaccine. The study, taken as a whole, reports: Vaccine-related CD4 TCRs covered spike, predominating at 160-218 and 743-854. Donors in the cohort were predominantly white British and more often female, and clonal diversity was possibly underestimated. Just five or six AZD1222 recipients were seropositive at baseline.

The J gene is TRBJ2-3, the V gene TRBV7-2; possibly TRBD1 or TRBD2 for D (6 bases each). This TCR came from an adult who received the AZD1222 COVID-19 vaccine. The source was peripheral blood, collected 28 days after the second AZD1222 dose. CDR3: CASSLGPGGLGSTDTQYF. The CDR3, as DNA: TGTGCCAGCAGCTTAGGCCCTGGGGGGCTCGGGAGCACAGATACGCAGTATTTT.